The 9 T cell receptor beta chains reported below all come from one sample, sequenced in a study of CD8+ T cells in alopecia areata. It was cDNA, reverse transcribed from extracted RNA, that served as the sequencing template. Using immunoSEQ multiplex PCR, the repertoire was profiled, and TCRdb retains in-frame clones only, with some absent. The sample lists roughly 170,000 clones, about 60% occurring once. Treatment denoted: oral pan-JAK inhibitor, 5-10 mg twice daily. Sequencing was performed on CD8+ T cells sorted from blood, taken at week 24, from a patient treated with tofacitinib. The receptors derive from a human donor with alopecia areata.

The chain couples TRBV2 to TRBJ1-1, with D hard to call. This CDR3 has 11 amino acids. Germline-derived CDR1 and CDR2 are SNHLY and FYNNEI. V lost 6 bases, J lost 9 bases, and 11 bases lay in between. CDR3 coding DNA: TGTGCCAGCAGCGGACGGCCTAAAGCTTTCTTT. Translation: CASSGRPKAFF.

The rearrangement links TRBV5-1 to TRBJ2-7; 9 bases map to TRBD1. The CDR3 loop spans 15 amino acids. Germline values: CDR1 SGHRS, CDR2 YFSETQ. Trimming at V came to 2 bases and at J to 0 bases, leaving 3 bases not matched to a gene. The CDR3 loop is CASSLTGGSSYEQYF. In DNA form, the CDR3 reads TGCGCCAGCAGCTTAACAGGGGGCAGCTCCTACGAGCAGTACTTC.

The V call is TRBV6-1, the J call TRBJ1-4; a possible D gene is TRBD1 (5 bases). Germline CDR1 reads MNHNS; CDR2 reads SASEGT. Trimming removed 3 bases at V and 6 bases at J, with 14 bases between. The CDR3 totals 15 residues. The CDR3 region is CASSDWVGADEKLFF. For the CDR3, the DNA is TGTGCCAGCAGTGATTGGGTAGGGGCGGATGAAAAACTGTTTTTT.

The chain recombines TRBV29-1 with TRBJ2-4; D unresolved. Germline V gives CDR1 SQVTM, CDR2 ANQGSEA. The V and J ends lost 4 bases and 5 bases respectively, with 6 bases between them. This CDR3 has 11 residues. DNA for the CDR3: TGCAGCGTTGTGGCCCAAAACATTCAGTACTTC. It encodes CSVVAQNIQYF.

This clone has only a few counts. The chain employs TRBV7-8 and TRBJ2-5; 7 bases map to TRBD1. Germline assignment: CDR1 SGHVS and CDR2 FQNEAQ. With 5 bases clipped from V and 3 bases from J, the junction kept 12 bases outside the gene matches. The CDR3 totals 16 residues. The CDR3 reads CASSPPRDRLEETQYF. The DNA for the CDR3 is TGTGCCAGCAGCCCCCCCCGGGACAGATTAGAAGAGACCCAGTACTTC.

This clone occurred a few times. The CDR3 region has the DNA TGTGCCAGCAGCGTAACAGACACCATATATTTT. Translated: CASSVTDTIYF. The V gene is TRBV9, the J gene TRBJ1-3; D call uncertain. In germline, CDR1 is SGDLS, CDR2 YYNGEE. The CDR3 length is 11 residues. V was clipped by 1 base and J by 8 bases, with 4 bases between them.

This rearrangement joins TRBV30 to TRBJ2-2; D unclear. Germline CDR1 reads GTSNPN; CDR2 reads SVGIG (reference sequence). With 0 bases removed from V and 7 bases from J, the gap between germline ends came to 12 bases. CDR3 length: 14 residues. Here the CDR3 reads CAWSVVRWGGELFF. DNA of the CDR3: TGTGCCTGGAGTGTAGTCCGGTGGGGCGGGGAGCTGTTTTTT.

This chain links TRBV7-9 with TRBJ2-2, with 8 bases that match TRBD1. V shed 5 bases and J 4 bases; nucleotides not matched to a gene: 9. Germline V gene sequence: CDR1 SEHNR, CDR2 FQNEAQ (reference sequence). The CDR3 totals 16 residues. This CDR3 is CASSRVRGPSTGELFF. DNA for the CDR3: TGTGCCAGCAGCCGTGTCAGGGGGCCATCCACCGGGGAGCTGTTTTTT.

DNA for the CDR3: TGTGCCAGCCTTACTGCCAGAGGAGAGCAGTTCTTC. Translation gives CASLTARGEQFF. The chain uses TRBV2 and TRBJ2-1; D remains unclear. Trimming took 8 bases from V and 10 from J, leaving 15 bases between them. In germline, CDR1 is SNHLY, CDR2 FYNNEI. This CDR3 is 12 amino acids long.